This T cell receptor (beta chain) came from a study of T cell responses to AZD1222 COVID-19 vaccine. Findings and caveats of the study: Baseline seropositivity characterized only 5 or 6 AZD1222 recipients. With two AZD1222 doses given, Spike-specific TCR breadth and depth both rose.

As for this clone: Its antigen is unknown.

Between the trimmed V and J ends, which lost 5 bases and 7 bases, there was a span of 17 bases. This CDR3 has 14 residues. CDR1 and CDR2 (germline): SGHRS, YFSETQ. Profiled with immunoSEQ multiplex PCR; TCRdb holds only in-frame clones, not every one. The sample comprises some 200,000 clones, under 95% of which are singletons, and roughly 0.99% rests with the top ten. The sequences come from peripheral blood, collected on day 0 of MenACWY control vaccination. The source is an adult in good health. V and J are TRBV5-1 and TRBJ2-3, with D perhaps assigned TRBD1 or TRBD2 (6 bases each). CDR3 coding DNA: TGCGCCAGCAGGCCCTTGACGGGGGCGAATACGCAGTATTTT. Translating it yields CASRPLTGANTQYF.